The sequence of this T cell receptor beta chain was determined in a study of T cell responses to AZD1222 COVID-19 vaccine. Findings of the study overall: Repertoires were obtained only post-peak T cell response.

The CDR3 runs 15 residues. CDR1 and CDR2 from the germline V gene are KGHSY and FQNENV. V lost 5 bases to trimming and J lost 0 bases, with 13 bases between them. As to this clone: Its cognate antigen is unknown.

Sequencing used immunoSEQ multiplex PCR; TCRdb keeps in-frame clones, though not all of them. The data contain 180,000 or so clones, about 92% of them singletons. The sequencing here drew on peripheral blood, taken 28 days after the second AZD1222 dose. The receptor's source is an adult who received the AZD1222 COVID-19 vaccine. V and J are TRBV16 and TRBJ1-1; D might be TRBD1 (6 bases). The CDR3 DNA is TGTGCCAGCAGCAACAGGGCGGGGATGAACACTGAAGCTTTCTTT. Translation: CASSNRAGMNTEAFF.